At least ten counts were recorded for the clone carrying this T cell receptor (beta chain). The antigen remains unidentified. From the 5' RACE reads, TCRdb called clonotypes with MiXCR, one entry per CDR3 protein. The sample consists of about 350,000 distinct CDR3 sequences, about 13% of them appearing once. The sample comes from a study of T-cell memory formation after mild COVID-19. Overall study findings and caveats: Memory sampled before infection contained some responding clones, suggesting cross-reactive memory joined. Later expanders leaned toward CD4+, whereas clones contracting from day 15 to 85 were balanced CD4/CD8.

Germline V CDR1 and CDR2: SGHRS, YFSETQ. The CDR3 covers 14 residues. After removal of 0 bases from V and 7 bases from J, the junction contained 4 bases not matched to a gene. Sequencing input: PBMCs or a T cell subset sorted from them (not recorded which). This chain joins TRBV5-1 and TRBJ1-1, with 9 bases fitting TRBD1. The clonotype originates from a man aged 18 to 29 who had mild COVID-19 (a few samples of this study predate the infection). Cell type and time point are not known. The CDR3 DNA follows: TGCGCCAGCAGCTTGGTAGGACAGGGGCATGAAGCTTTCTTT. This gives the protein CASSLVGQGHEAFF.